The subject of this entry is one T cell receptor beta chain. Here immunoSEQ multiplex PCR was the method, and the copy in TCRdb shows in-frame clones only, minus some. Of approximately 220,000 clones listed, roughly four fifths are singletons. These data are taken from a study of blood T cell repertoires in COVID-19. Across the study: Specimens from acute and convalescent COVID-19 originated in the United States, Italy and Spain. The cDNA or gDNA used as material had been derived from T cells, B-cell-depleted T cells, or PBMCs.

Cohort placement rested on clinical history that participants reported themselves. A COVID-19 case had been met by exposed participants during the 2 weeks before study entry. The origin of this receptor is a woman aged 45-60 years who had been exposed to COVID-19. Sequencing used PBMCs or T cells enriched from blood (not recorded which).

CDR3 bases: TGTGCCAGCAGTTTAGGTGGGACAGGGGTCAACGAGCAGTACTTC. As protein: CASSLGGTGVNEQYF. This rearrangement joins TRBV28 to TRBJ2-7; 10 nucleotides line up with TRBD1. From germline, CDR1 is MDHEN and CDR2 SYDVKM. This CDR3 contains 15 residues. Unmatched junction bases numbered 6, after V lost 2 bases and J lost 5 bases.